The T cell receptor (beta chain) under discussion was sequenced for a study of identical twins. TCRdb reprocessed the 5' RACE reads with MiXCR, giving one entry per CDR3 protein. The repertoire holds roughly 260,000 distinct CDR3 sequences, with 11% to 15% as singletons. Study-wide results and limits: Out-of-frame sharing of TCR alpha in monozygotic twins was underestimated by models. There were fewer insertions in abundant cord blood beta clonotypes, but memory repertoires showed no such pattern.

This clonotype was found many times. Its antigen is unknown. Germline lookup yields CDR1 SGHRS and CDR2 YFSETQ. V dropped 5 bases and J dropped 5 bases, with 13 bases sitting between them. CDR3 length equals 13 residues. This chain links TRBV5-1 with TRBJ2-5; no reliable D call. The sample comprised memory (CD45RO+) T cells sorted from blood. The TCR comes from a woman aged 18 to 35 in good health. The CDR3 reads CASRSNVLETQYF. The CDR3 DNA sequence: TGCGCCAGCAGATCGAATGTACTCGAGACCCAGTACTTC.